These 20 T cell receptor beta chains were sequenced from one sample in a study of T-cell reconstitution after alpha-beta-depleted transplantation in children. Preparation of the TCRbeta library involved a method that used unique molecular identifiers. TCRdb re-called the PCR reads with MiXCR, one entry per CDR3 protein. In the table there are about 370,000 distinct CDR3 sequences, about 20% of which are singletons. The sequenced sample was PBMCs from the stem cell graft donor, obtained from the stem cell graft. All receptors derive from a human donor who donated a stem cell graft to a child with acute myeloid leukemia.

This clonotype was recorded at least ten times. The CDR3 DNA reads as TGTGCCACCAGCAGTTACTCTGTTCACAATGAGCAGTTCTTC. This codes for CATSSYSVHNEQFF. This chain uses TRBV15 with TRBJ2-1; D ambiguous. V was pared by 3 bases and J by 5 bases, with 11 bases between. Germline loops: CDR1 LNHNV, CDR2 YYDKDF (reference sequence). The CDR3 loop spans 14 amino acids.

The chain combines TRBV20-1 with TRBJ1-5; a possible D gene is TRBD1 (6 bases). Deletions cut 6 bases from V and 4 bases from J, with 19 bases between. The CDR3 covers 15 residues. Germline values: CDR1 DFQATT, CDR2 SNEGSKA (reference sequence). Written as DNA, the CDR3 is TGCAGTGCCGAGGACAGCTGGAGGGCTAATCAGCCCCAGCATTTT. Translation gives CSAEDSWRANQPQHF.

This clonotype was counted a few times. This chain links TRBV12-3 or TRBV12-4 with TRBJ2-5, with D unclear. Deletions cut 2 bases from V and 4 bases from J, with 11 bases between. The CDR3 sequence is 14 residues long. CDR3 sequence: CASSLMATAETQYF. The CDR3 nucleotides are TGTGCCAGCAGTTTAATGGCAACAGCAGAGACCCAGTACTTC.

The CDR3 region is CSALTGLAGEEVYSYNEQFF. The CDR3 DNA reads as TGCAGCGCTCTGACGGGGTTAGCGGGAGAGGAAGTGTACTCCTACAATGAGCAGTTCTTC. This rearrangement joins TRBV29-1 to TRBJ2-1, with TRBD2 identical over 9 bases. The CDR3 runs to 20 residues. Germline lookup yields CDR1 SQVTM and CDR2 ANQGSEA. J was trimmed by 0 bases and V by 7 bases; bases with no gene match: 22.

This clonotype was seen a handful of times. The gene calls are TRBV5-1 and TRBJ1-2, with D maybe TRBD1 (6 bases). The V gene lost 5 bases and the J gene lost 2 bases, with 13 bases spanning the gap. CDR3 size: 14 residues. Germline CDR1 SGHRS, CDR2 YFSETQ. The CDR3 nucleotides are TGCGCCAGCAGGTGGGGACAAAAGAACTATGGCTACACCTTC. Amino acids: CASRWGQKNYGYTF.

This clonotype was found a few times. A junction boundary mismatches the germline segment, possibly from a read error. The chain couples TRBV7-9 to TRBJ2-1, with a possible D match to TRBD2 (6 bases). Per the germline V gene, CDR1 is SEHNR and CDR2 is FQNEAQ (reference sequence). The CDR3 totals 13 residues. CDR3 DNA: TGCACCACCAGCTTTTTTGAGGGAGGTGAGCAGTTCTTC. Its protein product is CTTSFFEGGEQFF.

The chain couples TRBV20-1 to TRBJ2-1; 7 positions agree with TRBD1. Germline V gene lookup returns CDR1 DFQATT and CDR2 SNEGSKA (reference sequence). This CDR3 has 14 amino acids. V lost 3 bases, J lost 3 bases, and 5 bases stayed unmatched. The CDR3 loop reads CSASRPGGYNEQFF. Here the CDR3 DNA reads TGCAGTGCTAGTAGGCCAGGGGGCTACAATGAGCAGTTCTTC.

This clonotype was detected only a few times. The chain employs TRBV10-3 and TRBJ1-1; no reliable D call. Germline values: CDR1 ENHRY, CDR2 SYGVKD. The CDR3 has 14 residues. The V gene lost 6 bases and the J gene lost 3 bases, with 14 bases spanning the gap. The CDR3 DNA reads TGTGCCATCAGCCCTGTGGGATTCGACACTGAAGCTTTCTTT. Protein: CAISPVGFDTEAFF.

The J gene is TRBJ2-1, the V gene TRBV27, with D tentatively TRBD2 (6 bases). This CDR3 spans 18 amino acids. Germline values: CDR1 MNHEY, CDR2 SMNVEV (reference sequence). The V end lost 1 base, the J end lost 0 bases, and 16 bases lay between the germline ends. CDR3 bases: TGTGCCAGCAGTTTATATGGCTCCCGGGACTTCTCCTACAATGAGCAGTTCTTC. Encoded protein: CASSLYGSRDFSYNEQFF.

This clonotype appeared a few times. This sequence joins TRBV29-1 and TRBJ2-3; D unclear. The CDR3 length is 11 residues. The germline V gene encodes CDR1 SQVTM and CDR2 ANQGSEA. The V gene lost 8 bases and the J gene lost 4 bases, with 10 bases spanning the gap. CDR3 sequence reads: CSHDLSDTQYF. Written as DNA, the CDR3 is TGCAGCCATGACTTATCAGATACGCAGTATTTT.

A few counts support this clonotype. The rearrangement uses TRBV5-6 and TRBJ2-7; D gene unclear. Deletions cut 2 bases from V and 3 bases from J, with 12 bases between. The V gene's germline CDR1 is SGHDT and CDR2 YYEEEE. The CDR3 is made up of 14 amino acids. The CDR3 DNA reads TGTGCCAGCAGCTTATGGACGTCTTTCTACGAGCAGTACTTC. It encodes CASSLWTSFYEQYF.

A few counts support this clonotype. The chain has TRBV12-3 or TRBV12-4 and TRBJ2-7; tentatively, D is TRBD2 (6 bases). The CDR3 covers 14 residues. The V and J ends lost 5 bases and 2 bases respectively, with 13 bases between them. This CDR3 reads CASSPWRDTYEQYF. As DNA, the CDR3 is TGTGCCAGCAGTCCCTGGCGGGATACCTACGAGCAGTACTTC.

The CDR3 is CASSSDRHNEQFF. In DNA, the CDR3 is TGTGCCAGCAGTTCGGACAGACACAATGAGCAGTTCTTC. The chain is built from TRBV12-3 or TRBV12-4 and TRBJ2-1; TRBD1 might be the D (6 bases). This CDR3 is built from 13 residues. The V end was cut by 4 bases, the J end by 5 bases, with 9 bases between.

V usage is TRBV12-3 or TRBV12-4 and J usage is TRBJ2-7; 7 bases match TRBD1. The CDR3 consists of 11 residues. The J segment lost 7 bases and the V segment lost 6 bases, leaving 3 bases of the junction unmatched. The CDR3: CASRRGQEQYF. CDR3 nucleotides: TGTGCCAGCAGAAGGGGGCAAGAGCAGTACTTC.

This clonotype was seen repeatedly, ten times or more. The rearrangement links TRBV12-3 or TRBV12-4 to TRBJ2-7; 7 positions match TRBD1. This CDR3 is built from 14 residues. V lost 3 bases, J lost 3 bases, and 5 bases stayed unmatched. The CDR3 loop reads CASSFRTGDYEQYF. In nucleotides, the CDR3 is TGTGCCAGCAGTTTCCGGACAGGAGACTACGAGCAGTACTTC.

The chain links TRBV29-1 to TRBJ2-2; 9 nucleotides line up with TRBD1. Germline V gene sequence: CDR1 SQVTM, CDR2 ANQGSEA. The ends lost 6 bases at V and 5 bases at J; junction bases unmatched: 4. This CDR3 region has 13 residues. CDR3 region: CSVTGTGTGELFF. DNA of the CDR3: TGCAGCGTCACCGGGACAGGGACCGGGGAGCTGTTTTTT.

This clonotype was seen at least ten times. The rearrangement links TRBV29-1 to TRBJ2-7, with 8 bases that match TRBD2. Per germline, CDR1 SQVTM and CDR2 ANQGSEA. The V and J ends lost 6 bases and 4 bases, in that order; junction bases with no gene match: 8. The CDR3 extends over 13 amino acids. As DNA, the CDR3 is TGCAGCGTCGGACCGGGACTAGGATACGAGCAGTACTTC. It is translated as CSVGPGLGYEQYF.

The rearrangement uses TRBV13 and TRBJ2-2, with D unclear. CDR3 length: 16 residues. The V gene lost 4 bases and the J gene lost 0 bases, with 12 bases spanning the gap. Germline loops: CDR1 PRHDT, CDR2 FYEKMQ (reference sequence). The chain's CDR3 is CASSYDTKANTGELFF. In DNA form, the CDR3 reads TGTGCCAGCAGCTATGACACGAAGGCGAACACCGGGGAGCTGTTTTTT.

The V and J genes are TRBV5-1 and TRBJ2-7; D remains ambiguous. From germline, CDR1 is SGHRS and CDR2 YFSETQ. The CDR3 has 15 amino acids. V was trimmed by 0 bases and J by 3 bases, leaving 13 bases between them. The CDR3 DNA reads as TGCGCCAGCAGCTTGGAAGGAGTTTCATACTACGAGCAGTACTTC. Its protein product is CASSLEGVSYYEQYF.

The chain couples TRBV5-1 to TRBJ2-1, with 7 positions matching TRBD1. V shed 0 bases and J 0 bases; nucleotides not matched to a gene: 6. The CDR3 consists of 17 residues. The germline CDR1 and CDR2 sequences are SGHRS and YFSETQ. The CDR3 nucleotides read TGCGCCAGCAGCTTGGTACCCAGGGGGAGCTCCTACAATGAGCAGTTCTTC. Amino acids: CASSLVPRGSSYNEQFF.